The present TCR beta chain was sequenced within a study of glioma-infiltrating T cells. In the case of this clonotype: The target antigen is unknown. A much larger clone lies a single base off, so this may be a read error.

Points from the study as a whole: Tissue-blood divergence was below expectation in non-neoplastic patients, above in gliomas. Tissue and blood shared very few CDR3 sequences.

Amplification of TCR alpha and beta CDR3 regions from RNA used iRepertoire nested multiplex PCR. For one-step reverse transcription and amplification, about 85-400 ng of tissue mRNA or PBMC total RNA was used. MiXCR was run by TCRdb on the multiplex PCR reads, yielding one entry per CDR3 protein. The sample shows about 180,000 distinct CDR3 sequences, roughly 45% of them seen only once. Germline-derived CDR1 and CDR2 are DFQATT and SNEGSKA (reference sequence). Trimming cost V 3 bases and J 5 bases; bases outside gene matches: 15. The CDR3 has 17 amino acids. The clonotype was recovered from a human donor with low-grade glioma or glioblastoma, undergoing nonglioma brain surgery, or in good health (not recorded which). Sequencing input: glioma tissue, nonneoplastic brain tissue, or PBMCs (not recorded which). The chain has TRBV20-1 and TRBJ2-3; 9 bases line up with TRBD2. The CDR3 reads CSASDYRAGGPRDTQYF. CDR3 DNA: TGCAGTGCTAGCGACTATCGGGCGGGAGGGCCAAGAGATACGCAGTATTTT.